Described below is a single TCR beta chain sequence and its context. Its antigen is as yet unknown. This sample stems from a study of human T cells and chemical hapten exposure. Study summary: Patch tests put 0.01% DPC on the upper back, and the results were checked at 6 days.

TCRdb analysed the RACE reads with MiXCR anew, one entry per CDR3 protein. Of 190,000 or so distinct CDR3 sequences in the sample, approximately 29% were seen once. Sample time point: pre-sensitization, week 0. Treatment specified: therapeutic diphenylcyclopropenone sensitization with weekly scalp DPC. Overall study findings and caveats: Significantly greater numbers of large CDR3 similarity clusters came from expanded TCRs than from controls. PT1 expanded TCR counts and patch test score were linked, and their correlation was positive.

This CDR3 contains 14 residues. Trimming cost V 5 bases and J 0 bases; bases outside gene matches: 4. Germline V gives CDR1 GTSNPN, CDR2 SVGIG (reference sequence). This receptor was taken from a woman aged 25-40 years with alopecia areata. Some clones in this sample may be carry-over from other donors' samples. The material was whole blood, obtained in connection with sensitization to the hapten diphenylcyclopropenone (DPC). The chain recombines TRBV30 with TRBJ1-5, with 7 bases fitting TRBD1. DNA of the CDR3: TGTGCCTGGGCAAGGGACAGTAGCAATCAGCCCCAGCATTTT. It translates to CAWARDSSNQPQHF.